Presented here are 5 T cell receptor beta chains from one specimen sequenced in a study of long-term antiretroviral therapy in people with HIV. Samples were assayed with immunoSEQ v3.0 at survey level. Only in-frame clones appear in the TCRdb table, and some are missing; sequencing was by immunoSEQ multiplex PCR. Found here are about 24,000 clones, approximately 77% of them singletons; the top ten hold 4.5% to 6%. Source: unsorted PBMCs, taken 4.4 years after starting antiretroviral therapy. The receptors originated from a man in his thirties or forties with HIV.

The rearrangement uses TRBV19 and TRBJ1-2; no clear D gene. The germline V gene has CDR1 LNHDA and CDR2 SQIVND (reference sequence). Trimming pared 7 bases from V and 7 bases from J, leaving 19 bases between. The length of the CDR3 is 14 residues. CDR3 loop: CASTNRSTFAGYTF. The CDR3 DNA reads TGTGCCAGTACGAATAGATCCACGTTCGCTGGCTACACCTTC.

V usage is TRBV27 and J usage is TRBJ2-7, with a weak D call TRBD2 (6 bases). The CDR3 contains 13 residues. Trimming pared 4 bases from V and 1 base from J, leaving 8 bases between. Germline CDR1 MNHEY, CDR2 SMNVEV (reference sequence). The CDR3 DNA is TGTGCCAGCAGTTGGAGGGAGTCCTACGAGCAGTACTTC. This codes for CASSWRESYEQYF.

The chain combines TRBV20-1 with TRBJ2-3; D gene ambiguous. V lost 7 bases and J 4 bases, leaving 9 bases between the germline ends. This CDR3 is built from 11 residues. Germline CDR1 DFQATT, CDR2 SNEGSKA (reference sequence). In DNA, the CDR3 is TGCAGTGTTCCAATTCCAGATACGCAGTATTTT. Its protein product is CSVPIPDTQYF.

The gene calls are TRBV2 and TRBJ2-5, with 7 bases matching TRBD2. The CDR3 is made up of 15 amino acids. J was trimmed by 1 base and V by 4 bases; bases with no gene match: 6. CDR1 is SNHLY, CDR2 FYNNEI, per germline. This chain's CDR3 is CASSATAGSQETQYF. In nucleotides, the CDR3 is TGTGCCAGCAGTGCCACAGCGGGGAGCCAAGAGACCCAGTACTTC.

In nucleotides, the CDR3 is TGTGCCAGCTGGGGGACCTCTGGAAACACCATATATTTT. It encodes CASWGTSGNTIYF. The V call is TRBV6-6, the J call TRBJ1-3; D perhaps matches TRBD1 (5 bases). The germline CDR1 and CDR2 sequences are MNHNY and SVGAGI (reference sequence). This CDR3 has 13 residues. The V end lost 8 bases, the J end lost 0 bases, and 8 bases lay between the germline ends.